The text below deals with one TCR beta chain. These data belong to a study of blood T cell repertoires in COVID-19. The wider study: Spain, Italy and the United States supplied samples that represented acute and convalescent COVID-19. The analysed material was cDNA or gDNA that came from T cells, B-cell-depleted T cells, or PBMCs.

CDR1 and CDR2 from the germline V gene are SGHAT and FQNNGV. The CDR3 has 13 amino acids. Trimming took off 7 bases at V and 2 bases at J, with 12 bases between the two ends. TCRdb's copy holds only in-frame clones and misses some; the assay was immunoSEQ multiplex PCR. The repertoire includes 410,000 or so clones, roughly 88% of them detected once, and 1.4% sits in the top ten. The sample taken for sequencing was peripheral blood. This sequence originates from a woman aged 25 to 39 with active or convalescent COVID-19. The chain links TRBV11-2 to TRBJ2-7, with a tentative D call TRBD2 (5 bases). CDR3 bases: TGTGCCAGCACAGGACTTGCCCCCTACGAGCAGTACTTC. It specifies CASTGLAPYEQYF.